This T cell receptor beta chain was recovered during a study of T cell repertoires in cytomegalovirus infection. Study as a whole: Both recently identified HLA-C-restricted and well-studied HLA-B-restricted CMV epitopes were used in the study. Both CMV infection and a matching HLA type were indicated by public TCR beta signatures.

TCRdb called the reads again in MiXCR, with one record for every CDR3 protein. This table has roughly 570,000 distinct CDR3 sequences, 40% appearing once. Deletions cut 7 bases from V and 2 bases from J, with 12 bases between. CDR3 size: 13 residues. From germline, CDR1 is SGHTA and CDR2 FQGNSA. This clonotype was counted between two and nine times. The target antigen is unknown. Study results and caveats: Cumulated frequencies of public TCR beta families served to identify carriers of CMV plus the relevant HLA. Dominating the ex vivo response were HLA-C-restricted CMV-specific TCR beta clonotypes.

The genes are TRBV7-2 and TRBJ2-7; D is unresolved. Sequenced here: cultured PBMCs, sampled from culture after CMV antigen stimulation. This sequence originates from a human donor in good health (CMV status not recorded). Some clones in this sample may be carry-over from other donors' samples. For the CDR3, the DNA is TGTGCCAGCACCCTAACCCGTCCCTACGAGCAGTACTTC. Its translation: CASTLTRPYEQYF.